One and the same sample provided the 27 T cell receptor beta chains below, sequenced in a study of CD8+ T cells in alopecia areata. The authors extracted RNA and reverse transcribed it into cDNA as the sequencing template. Profiling relied on immunoSEQ multiplex PCR, and the TCRdb table lists in-frame clones only, not all of them. There are about 76,000 clones in the sample; roughly 66% occur only once, and roughly a quarter lies in the top ten. Treatment given: oral pan-JAK inhibitor, 5-10 mg twice daily. Sequencing used CD8+ T cells sorted from blood, obtained at week 24, from a patient treated with tofacitinib. All receptors come from a human donor with alopecia areata.

This clone occurred a few times. The V and J genes are TRBV19 and TRBJ1-2; no reliable D call. The CDR3 loop spans 11 amino acids. Looked up from germline, CDR1 is LNHDA and CDR2 is SQIVND (reference sequence). V shed 3 bases and J shed 8 bases, with 7 bases lying between them. The CDR3 sequence: CASSISRGYTF. CDR3 DNA: TGTGCCAGTAGTATTTCCAGAGGCTACACCTTC.

This clone was counted a single time. The J gene is TRBJ2-3, the V gene TRBV2; 10 bases agree with TRBD2. This CDR3 has 17 amino acids. The V gene end was trimmed by 2 bases and the J gene end by 0 bases; junction bases not matched to a gene: 5. Looked up from germline, CDR1 is SNHLY and CDR2 is FYNNEI. CDR3 bases: TGTGCCAGCAGTGAATTGGCTAGCGGGGGAAGCACAGATACGCAGTATTTT. Protein: CASSELASGGSTDTQYF.

This chain uses TRBV23-1 with TRBJ2-1; the match to TRBD2 covers 9 bases. TRBV23-1 is reported as an ORF; its role is uncertain. The CDR3 has 17 residues. The V gene end was trimmed by 2 bases and the J gene end by 6 bases; junction bases not matched to a gene: 11. The CDR3: CASSQLPLAGLVNEQFF. CDR3 nucleotides: TGCGCCAGCAGTCAACTCCCACTAGCGGGCTTAGTCAATGAGCAGTTCTTC.

This chain links TRBV2 with TRBJ1-3; D gene unclear. V was clipped by 3 bases and J by 8 bases, with 5 bases between them. The CDR3 loop spans 11 amino acids. The V gene's germline CDR1 is SNHLY and CDR2 FYNNEI. CDR3 nucleotides: TGTGCCAGCAGTGACGAGTACACCATATATTTT. Translating it yields CASSDEYTIYF. The full variable domain, its missing parts supplied by reference TRBV2 and TRBJ1-3, is EPEVTQTPSHQVTQMGQEVILRCVPISNHLYFYWYRQILGQKVEFLVSFYNNEISEKSEIFDDQFSVERPDGSNFTLKIRSTKLEDSAMYFCASSDEYTIYFGEGSWLTVV.

This sequence joins TRBV9 and TRBJ1-1; no reliable D call. The CDR3 runs 12 residues. Germline-derived CDR1 and CDR2 are SGDLS and YYNGEE. Trimming took 0 bases from V and 2 from J, leaving 2 bases between them. CDR3 bases: TGTGCCAGCAGCGTAGAAAACACTGAAGCTTTCTTT. Its translation: CASSVENTEAFF.

This chain connects TRBV28 to TRBJ2-4; 8 bases are a match to TRBD1. Germline V gene data show CDR1 as MDHEN and CDR2 as SYDVKM. The trim removed 2 bases at V and 1 base at J, leaving 7 bases unmatched. The CDR3 sequence is 17 residues long. The CDR3 spells CASSLLRTGLAKNIQYF. CDR3 DNA: TGTGCCAGCAGTTTACTTCGGACAGGGCTGGCCAAAAACATTCAGTACTTC.

The rearrangement uses TRBV5-1 and TRBJ2-1; TRBD2 agrees at 13 bases. The ends lost 3 bases at V and 8 bases at J; junction bases unmatched: 5. The germline V gene encodes CDR1 SGHRS and CDR2 YFSETQ. This CDR3 has 15 amino acids. DNA for the CDR3: TGCGCCAGCAGCTCCGGACTAGCGGGGGAGGATGAGCAGTTCTTC. It specifies CASSSGLAGEDEQFF.

The chain uses TRBV7-9 and TRBJ2-2; no definite D call. CDR3 length equals 14 residues. V was shortened by 5 bases and J by 10 bases, with 17 bases between the two germline ends. Germline V gives CDR1 SEHNR, CDR2 FQNEAQ (reference sequence). In nucleotides, the CDR3 is TGTGCCAGCAGCCCCCCCACGGCAGGACCGGAGCTGTTTTTT. Its protein product is CASSPPTAGPELFF.

The chain couples TRBV7-9 to TRBJ2-3; no definite D call. This CDR3 comprises 14 residues. Per germline, CDR1 SEHNR and CDR2 FQNEAQ (reference sequence). The V end was cut by 7 bases, the J end by 1 base, with 12 bases between. The CDR3 sequence is CASNDGVRTDTQYF. The CDR3 DNA sequence: TGTGCCAGCAACGACGGCGTGCGCACAGATACGCAGTATTTT. Filled out from reference TRBV7-9 and TRBJ2-3, the complete variable domain reads DTGVSQNPRHKITKRGQNVTFRCDPISEHNRLYWYRQTLGQGPEFLTYFQNEAQLEKSRLLSDRFSAERPKGSFSTLEIQRTEQGDSAMYLCASNDGVRTDTQYFGPGTRLTVL.

This clone was observed a handful of times. The chain has TRBV28 and TRBJ1-1, with unresolved D. Trimming left V 1 base short and J 3 bases short, with 6 bases between. Germline V lookup: CDR1 MDHEN, CDR2 SYDVKM. CDR3 length: 13 amino acids. CDR3 sequence: CASSLLSDTEAFF. CDR3 nucleotide sequence: TGTGCCAGCAGTTTATTATCCGACACTGAAGCTTTCTTT.

The chain uses TRBV5-6 and TRBJ2-5, with TRBD1 matching over 8 bases. The CDR3 extends over 13 amino acids. V gave up 2 bases and J gave up 6 bases; unmatched junction bases: 3. CDR1 SGHDT and CDR2 YYEEEE come from the germline V gene. CDR3 region: CASSFDRGKTQYF. The DNA of the CDR3 is TGTGCCAGCAGCTTCGACAGGGGAAAGACCCAGTACTTC.

The chain employs TRBV2 and TRBJ1-5, with 7 bases that match TRBD1. Losses at the gene ends were 8 bases for V and 6 bases for J; bases not matched to a gene: 7. This CDR3 region has 13 residues. Germline values: CDR1 SNHLY, CDR2 FYNNEI. CDR3 bases: TGTGCCAGCCATACAGGGGAGGCTCAGCCCCAGCATTTT. It is translated as CASHTGEAQPQHF.

This clone has just a few counts. The chain is built from TRBV6-5 and TRBJ2-1; D uncertain. Trimming cost V 4 bases and J 6 bases, with 7 bases left between them. From germline, CDR1 is MNHEY and CDR2 SVGAGI. This CDR3 has 12 residues. CDR3 sequence: CASSSTPNEQFF. The CDR3, as DNA: TGTGCCAGCAGTTCAACACCCAATGAGCAGTTCTTC.

The V gene is TRBV5-6, the J gene TRBJ1-2; D perhaps matches TRBD1 (5 bases). Germline lookup yields CDR1 SGHDT and CDR2 YYEEEE. The CDR3 length is 13 residues. V lost 3 bases, J lost 3 bases, and 9 bases lay in between. The CDR3, as DNA: TGTGCCAGCAGCTGGGGGGAATACTATGGCTACACCTTC. It is translated as CASSWGEYYGYTF.

The J gene is TRBJ1-5, the V gene TRBV28; TRBD1 agrees at 10 bases. The J segment lost 6 bases and the V segment lost 2 bases, leaving 7 bases of the junction unmatched. Germline V CDR1 and CDR2: MDHEN, SYDVKM. The CDR3 is 16 amino acids. The CDR3 coding sequence is TGTGCCAGCAGTTTAAGTTTGACAGGGGGCCGTCAGCCCCAGCATTTT. It yields the protein CASSLSLTGGRQPQHF.

The chain joins TRBV6-6 to TRBJ1-1; 9 bases are shared with TRBD1. CDR3 length equals 14 residues. Germline-derived CDR1 and CDR2 are MNHNY and SVGAGI (reference sequence). Unmatched junction bases numbered 2, after V lost 5 bases and J lost 1 base. CDR3: CASSRTGENTEAFF. The CDR3 nucleotides are TGTGCCAGCAGTAGGACAGGGGAGAACACTGAAGCTTTCTTT.

This chain uses TRBV2 with TRBJ1-5; D gene uncertain. In germline, CDR1 is SNHLY, CDR2 FYNNEI. With 6 bases removed from V and 5 bases from J, the gap between germline ends came to 17 bases. The CDR3 sequence is 15 residues long. Here the CDR3 DNA reads TGTGCCAGCAGGCAAGAACCTCTCCCCGATCAGCCCCAGCATTTT. Encoded protein: CASRQEPLPDQPQHF.

The count of this clone is one. The V and J genes are TRBV7-9 and TRBJ1-1; a weak D match, TRBD1 (5 bases). Trimming removed 5 bases from V and 3 bases from J, with 7 bases in between. In germline, CDR1 is SEHNR, CDR2 FQNEAQ (reference sequence). This CDR3 comprises 12 residues. CDR3 amino acids: CASSPGYTEAFF. The CDR3 coding sequence is TGTGCCAGCAGCCCAGGGTACACTGAAGCTTTCTTT.

This clone was found a few times. The CDR3 here is CASSLPQGQGGYGYTF. The CDR3 region has the DNA TGTGCCAGCAGCTTACCGCAGGGACAGGGCGGCTATGGCTACACCTTC. V usage is TRBV7-9 and J usage is TRBJ1-2; 9 nucleotides match TRBD1. Germline CDR1 and CDR2: SEHNR and FQNEAQ (reference sequence). The CDR3 is made up of 16 amino acids. The junction had 8 bases not matched to a gene; V was cut back by 2 bases and J by 4 bases. Looking up the rest from reference TRBV7-9 and TRBJ1-2 gives the full variable domain: DTGVSQNPRHKITKRGQNVTFRCDPISEHNRLYWYRQTLGQGPEFLTYFQNEAQLEKSRLLSDRFSAERPKGSFSTLEIQRTEQGDSAMYLCASSLPQGQGGYGYTFGSGTRLTVV.

This clone was seen once. The chain links TRBV7-2 to TRBJ1-6; D is ambiguous. In germline, CDR1 is SGHTA, CDR2 FQGNSA. CDR3 length: 16 amino acids. V was pared by 4 bases and J by 10 bases, with 20 bases between. CDR3 loop: CASSSSDGEAGSPLHF. The CDR3 nucleotides are TGTGCCAGCAGCTCCTCCGATGGGGAGGCGGGGTCACCCCTCCACTTT.

This clone was seen a handful of times. J is TRBJ1-1 and V is TRBV10-3, with a weak D call TRBD1 (5 bases). The CDR3 consists of 13 residues. Germline assignment: CDR1 ENHRY and CDR2 SYGVKD. With 2 bases removed from V and 1 base from J, the gap between germline ends came to 5 bases. The CDR3 spells CAISETGNTEAFF. The CDR3 DNA follows: TGTGCCATCAGTGAGACAGGGAACACTGAAGCTTTCTTT.

This clone was counted only a few times. The chain joins TRBV7-9 to TRBJ2-5; TRBD1 matches 9 bases. CDR1 and CDR2 (germline): SEHNR, FQNEAQ (reference sequence). The CDR3 has 15 amino acids. The ends lost 4 bases at V and 3 bases at J; junction bases unmatched: 6. The CDR3 protein is CASSSHRGLEETQYF. CDR3 sequence (DNA): TGTGCCAGCAGCTCCCACAGGGGGCTCGAAGAGACCCAGTACTTC. Together with reference TRBV7-9 and TRBJ2-5, the CDR3 gives the full variable domain: DTGVSQNPRHKITKRGQNVTFRCDPISEHNRLYWYRQTLGQGPEFLTYFQNEAQLEKSRLLSDRFSAERPKGSFSTLEIQRTEQGDSAMYLCASSSHRGLEETQYFGPGTRLLVL.

The chain joins TRBV5-1 to TRBJ1-1, with a tentative D call TRBD1 (6 bases). With 2 bases removed from V and 0 bases from J, the gap between germline ends came to 8 bases. The CDR3 consists of 14 residues. Germline V gene sequence: CDR1 SGHRS, CDR2 YFSETQ. CDR3 sequence (DNA): TGCGCCAGCAGCTTTGGGGACATGAACACTGAAGCTTTCTTT. Amino acid sequence: CASSFGDMNTEAFF.

The rearrangement uses TRBV15 and TRBJ2-3; the D is unclear. Trimming stripped 3 bases from V and 6 bases from J, with 10 bases between. The CDR3 is 13 amino acids. Germline CDR1 and CDR2: LNHNV and YYDKDF (reference sequence). The CDR3 here is CATSSDFFDTQYF. The DNA of the CDR3 is TGTGCCACCAGCAGTGACTTTTTTGATACGCAGTATTTT.

The gene calls are TRBV5-6 and TRBJ1-1, with 8 bases lining up with TRBD1. Germline V CDR1 and CDR2: SGHDT, YYEEEE. The CDR3 contains 13 residues. Trimming took 1 base from V and 6 from J; bases not matched to a gene: 2. The CDR3 loop is CASSLQQGAEAFF. CDR3 coding DNA: TGTGCCAGCAGCTTGCAACAGGGGGCTGAAGCTTTCTTT.

The chain joins TRBV5-1 to TRBJ2-7, with D possibly being TRBD1 (5 bases). V was pared by 0 bases and J by 3 bases, with 10 bases between. Per germline, CDR1 SGHRS and CDR2 YFSETQ. This CDR3 comprises 14 residues. Written as DNA, the CDR3 is TGCGCCAGCAGCTTGGAAGGACAAGACTACGAGCAGTACTTC. It encodes CASSLEGQDYEQYF.

V and J are TRBV28 and TRBJ2-3, with a tentative D call TRBD1 (6 bases). V was pared by 3 bases and J by 5 bases, with 12 bases between. Germline-derived CDR1 and CDR2 are MDHEN and SYDVKM. The CDR3 extends over 14 amino acids. CDR3 residues: CASSFPGAGDTQYF. As DNA, the CDR3 is TGTGCCAGCAGTTTCCCAGGGGCCGGAGATACGCAGTATTTT.